This entry features one T cell receptor beta chain sequence. The data belong to a study of blood T cell repertoires in COVID-19. Study-level background: Whether acute or convalescent, the COVID-19 samples came from the United States, Italy and Spain.

This CDR3 has 15 residues. Germline assignment: CDR1 SGHDT and CDR2 YYEEEE. J was trimmed by 0 bases and V by 1 base; bases with no gene match: 4. Measured with immunoSEQ multiplex PCR; TCRdb has only the in-frame clones, and not every one. The table records 140,000 to 150,000 clones, about nine tenths of them present only once. The participants were between roughly 18 and 90 years old and came from fewer than 25 US areas. The TCR sequence derives from a man in his sixties who had recovered from COVID-19. The chain links TRBV5-6 to TRBJ2-7; 7 nucleotides align to TRBD2. Sample: PBMCs or T cells enriched from blood (not recorded which). CDR3 DNA sequence: TGTGCCAGCAGCTTGAGGCGGGGGAGCTCCTACGAGCAGTACTTC. Translation: CASSLRRGSSYEQYF.